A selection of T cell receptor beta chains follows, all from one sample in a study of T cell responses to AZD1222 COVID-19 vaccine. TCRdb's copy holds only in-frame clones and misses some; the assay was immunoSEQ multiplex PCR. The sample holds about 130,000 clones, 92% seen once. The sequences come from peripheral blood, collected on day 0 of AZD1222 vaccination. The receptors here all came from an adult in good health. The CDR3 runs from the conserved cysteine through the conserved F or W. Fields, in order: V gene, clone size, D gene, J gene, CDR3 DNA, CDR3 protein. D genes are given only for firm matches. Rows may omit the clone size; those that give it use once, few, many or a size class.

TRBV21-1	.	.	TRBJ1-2	TGTGCCAGCACCAACATTAGGCGAGGGGGCGTCTATGGCTACACCTTC	CASTNIRRGGVYGYTF
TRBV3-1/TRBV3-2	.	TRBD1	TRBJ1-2	TGTGCCAGCAGCCCCAGAGGAGGGGGCAGCCCAACCTCCTATGGCTACACCTTC	CASSPRGGGSPTSYGYTF
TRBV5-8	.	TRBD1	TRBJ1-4	TGTGCCAGCAGCCAATGGAGACAGGGGCCGAATGAAAAACTGTTTTTT	CASSQWRQGPNEKLFF
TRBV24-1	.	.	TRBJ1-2	TGTGCCACCAGTGATAACTATGGCTACACCTTC	CATSDNYGYTF
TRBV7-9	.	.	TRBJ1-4	TGTGCCAGCCACAGGGTGACTAATGAAAAACTGTTTTTT	CASHRVTNEKLFF
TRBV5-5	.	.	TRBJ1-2	TGTGCCAGCAGCTTGGTTGGGAGGATCCTAAACTATGGCTACACCTTC	CASSLVGRILNYGYTF
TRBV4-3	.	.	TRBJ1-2	TGCGCCAGCAACGGTCAAGGGGCGCCTGGTGGCTACACCTTC	CASNGQGAPGGYTF
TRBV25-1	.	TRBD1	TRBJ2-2	TGTGCCAGCCGTCACAGGGGGGCGGTCACCGGGGAGCTGTTTTTT	CASRHRGAVTGELFF
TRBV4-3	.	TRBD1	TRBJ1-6	TGCGCCAGCAGCCAAGATCCGGGACAGGGCGGCTCACCCCTCCACTTT	CASSQDPGQGGSPLHF
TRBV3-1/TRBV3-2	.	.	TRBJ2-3	TGTGCCAGCAGCCAAGCTACGGGGTCCTTTTTGGCCGATACGCAGTATTTT	CASSQATGSFLADTQYF
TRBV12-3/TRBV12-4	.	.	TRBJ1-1	TGTGCCAGCAGTTTAGAGGGGAACACTGAAGCTTTCTTT	CASSLEGNTEAFF
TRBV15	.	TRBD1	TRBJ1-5	TGTGCCACCAGCAGAGATTACGACAGGGCCTATAGCAATCAGCCCCAGCATTTT	CATSRDYDRAYSNQPQHF
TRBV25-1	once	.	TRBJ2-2	TGTGCCAGCAGTGAATTGGAGGGTTTAACCGGGGAGCTGTTTTTT	CASSELEGLTGELFF
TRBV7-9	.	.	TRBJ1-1	TGTGCCACCACGGGGGCAAACACTGAAGCTTTCTTT	CATTGANTEAFF